The following is a TCR beta chain sequence with its context. In Seattle, patients joined the study during active infection and were tracked longitudinally. The data derive from a study of blood T cell repertoires in COVID-19. The overall study: Collection of acute and convalescent COVID-19 samples took place in the United States, Italy and Spain. T cells, B-cell-depleted T cells, or PBMCs provided the cDNA or gDNA that served as material.

The ends lost 4 bases at V and 6 bases at J; junction bases unmatched: 15. Per germline, CDR1 SNHLY and CDR2 FYNNEI. CDR3 length: 18 residues. Original methodology: Reference gene primer amplification in the assay estimated nucleated cell counts. Here immunoSEQ multiplex PCR was the method, and the copy in TCRdb shows in-frame clones only, minus some. V and J calls and clone size are those listed in that table; D and trimming were worked out from the DNA. The sample has 80,000 or so clones, roughly 84% seen once. The sequencing input was peripheral blood. The rearrangement joins TRBV2 to TRBJ2-3, with 11 bases that match TRBD2. This TCR derives from a man aged 55 to 70 with COVID-19, enrolled during active disease. CDR3 DNA sequence: TGTGCCAGCAGTGTGGGTAGCGGGAGGGCCACTATTACGGATACGCAGTATTTT. As protein: CASSVGSGRATITDTQYF.